Below, 7 T cell receptor beta chains from the same sample are listed, as sequenced in a study of a mutant IDH1 vaccine in newly diagnosed glioma. Specified time point: week 11, during vaccination. Each dose of the vaccine consisted of 300 ug of mutant IDH1 20-mer peptide, with topical imiquimod. Produced via immunoSEQ multiplex PCR; TCRdb's table is partial and in-frame only. The table lists some 130,000 clones, roughly 75% of them singletons, with around 5.5% in the top ten. Antigens of these TCRs are unknown. Material: PBMCs, obtained from a glioma patient whose treatment included an IDH1 peptide vaccine. Receptors originate from a man aged 40-55 years with glioma.

V is TRBV27 and J is TRBJ2-1; tentatively, D is TRBD1 or TRBD2 (6 bases each). The CDR3 contains 15 residues. CDR1 and CDR2 from the germline V gene are MNHEY and SMNVEV (reference sequence). The ends were cut back, 5 bases at V and 7 bases at J, with 18 bases in the middle. In DNA form, the CDR3 reads TGTGCCAGCAGTGCCCCGGGGGCCCGGTGGAATGAGCAGTTCTTC. Translated, it gives CASSAPGARWNEQFF.

J is TRBJ2-2 and V is TRBV9; possible D gene TRBD1, 6 bases. V lost 0 bases, J lost 6 bases, and 15 bases lay in between. Germline V lookup: CDR1 SGDLS, CDR2 YYNGEE. The CDR3 loop spans 16 amino acids. Here the CDR3 DNA reads TGTGCCAGCAGCGTAGAGGCAGGGGCGTTCGCCGGGGAGCTGTTTTTT. Residues: CASSVEAGAFAGELFF.

The genes are TRBV7-8 and TRBJ2-7, with 9 bases fitting TRBD2. The junction had 6 bases not matched to a gene; V was cut back by 2 bases and J by 4 bases. Germline values: CDR1 SGHVS, CDR2 FQNEAQ. CDR3 length: 15 amino acids. This CDR3 is CASSLKAGGPYEQYF. The CDR3 region has the DNA TGTGCCAGCAGCTTAAAGGCGGGAGGGCCGTACGAGCAGTACTTC.

The CDR3 loop reads CASSQGKEGDSYEQYF. CDR3 in DNA: TGCGCCAGCAGCCAAGGGAAAGAGGGGGATTCCTACGAGCAGTACTTC. The chain joins TRBV4-1 to TRBJ2-7, with D possibly TRBD1 on 6 matching bases. The germline V gene has CDR1 MGHRA and CDR2 YSYEKL. The CDR3 has 16 amino acids. V was pared by 1 base and J by 1 base, with 14 bases between.

This clone showed up just a few times. The chain is built from TRBV19 and TRBJ2-7; D may be TRBD2 (5 bases). This CDR3 has 16 amino acids. Germline lookup yields CDR1 LNHDA and CDR2 SQIVND (reference sequence). V was cut by 6 bases and J by 3 bases, with 21 bases left in between. CDR3 protein: CASRVEDLPTYYEQYF. In DNA form, the CDR3 reads TGTGCCAGTAGAGTGGAGGACCTTCCGACTTACTACGAGCAGTACTTC.

The V call is TRBV21-1, the J call TRBJ2-2. TRBV21-1 is labeled a pseudogene. This CDR3 spans 11 amino acids. For the CDR3, the DNA is TGTGCCAGGCTGAACACCGGGGAGCTGTTTTTT. It specifies CARLNTGELFF.

The chain carries TRBV4-3 and TRBJ1-1, with a weak D call TRBD1 (5 bases). The ends were cut back, 1 base at V and 5 bases at J, with 20 bases in the middle. Germline V CDR1 and CDR2: LGHNA, YSLEER. The CDR3 consists of 17 residues. In DNA, the CDR3 is TGCGCCAGCAGCCAAGGATTATTACGGGGGGTCTGGACTGAAGCTTTCTTT. It is translated as CASSQGLLRGVWTEAFF.